This T cell receptor beta chain was recorded in a study of blood T cells in healthy people across ages. A few counts support this clonotype. Primers used in a second PCR of roughly 6 to 11 cycles were a sample-barcoded 5' primer and a J-beta primer mix. Each cDNA molecule carried a tag from a template-switch adaptor that contained 12 random nucleotides. TCRdb passed the 5' RACE reads through MiXCR, listing each CDR3 protein once. The sample yields hundreds of thousands of distinct CDR3 sequences, 45% to 55% seen once. Per individual sample, total RNA of at least 5 micrograms was extracted. The clonotype was recovered from an elderly man in good health. Sequenced input: blood.

The CDR3 loop is CASTRDSRYEQYF. DNA for the CDR3: TGTGCCAGCACCCGGGACTCTAGATACGAGCAGTACTTC. V is TRBV28 and J is TRBJ2-7, with D perhaps matching TRBD2 (6 bases). Germline V gives CDR1 MDHEN, CDR2 SYDVKM. V was pared by 7 bases and J by 4 bases, with 14 bases between. CDR3 length equals 13 residues.